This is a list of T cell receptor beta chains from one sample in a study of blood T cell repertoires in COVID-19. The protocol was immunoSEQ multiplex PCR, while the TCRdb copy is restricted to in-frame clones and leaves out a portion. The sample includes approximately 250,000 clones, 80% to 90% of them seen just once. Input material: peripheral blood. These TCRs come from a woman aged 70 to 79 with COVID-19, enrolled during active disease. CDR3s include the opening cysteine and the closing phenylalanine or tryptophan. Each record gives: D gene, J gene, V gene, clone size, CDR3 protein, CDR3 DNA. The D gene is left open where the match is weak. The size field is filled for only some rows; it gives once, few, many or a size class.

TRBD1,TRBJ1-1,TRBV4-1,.,CASSPGQGAFGTEAFF,TGCGCCAGCAGCCCCGGCCAGGGGGCTTTTGGGACTGAAGCTTTCTTT
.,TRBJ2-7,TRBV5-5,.,CASQLTYEQYF,TGTGCCAGTCAACTAACCTACGAGCAGTACTTC
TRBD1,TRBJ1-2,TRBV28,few,CASSRNRDRARNYGYTF,TGTGCCAGCAGTCGCAACCGGGACAGGGCGCGTAACTATGGCTACACCTTC
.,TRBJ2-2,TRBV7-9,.,CASSEFSGGTPAGELFF,TGTGCCAGCAGCGAATTTAGTGGAGGGACCCCCGCCGGGGAGCTGTTTTTT
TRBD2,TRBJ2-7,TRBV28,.,CASSPQTRAGGPYF,TGTGCCAGCAGTCCCCAAACCCGAGCGGGAGGGCCGTACTTC
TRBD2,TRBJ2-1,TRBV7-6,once,CASSLGSSGREANEQFF,TGTGCCAGCAGCTTGGGCTCTAGCGGGAGAGAGGCTAATGAGCAGTTCTTC
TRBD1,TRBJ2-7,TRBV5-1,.,CASSLGTGGSYEQYF,TGCGCCAGCAGCTTGGGGACAGGGGGATCCTACGAGCAGTACTTC
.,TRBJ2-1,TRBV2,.,CASSGMASYSYNEQFF,TGTGCCAGCAGTGGGATGGCTAGCTACTCCTACAATGAGCAGTTCTTC
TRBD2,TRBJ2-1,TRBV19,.,CASTRTSLNNNEQFF,TGTGCCAGTACCAGGACTAGCCTCAATAACAATGAGCAGTTCTTC
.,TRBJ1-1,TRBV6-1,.,CASSVAGRGEAFF,TGTGCCAGCAGTGTAGCAGGCCGGGGAGAAGCTTTCTTT
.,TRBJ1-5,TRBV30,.,CAWSVRDRQPQHF,TGTGCCTGGAGTGTTCGAGACAGGCAGCCCCAGCATTTT
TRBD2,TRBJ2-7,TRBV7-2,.,CASSLARLAGPTRSYEQYF,TGTGCCAGCAGCTTAGCGCGTCTAGCGGGACCGACTCGGTCCTACGAGCAGTACTTC
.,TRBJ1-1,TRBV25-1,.,CASSESQGLTEAFF,TGTGCCAGCAGTGAATCTCAGGGTTTGACTGAAGCTTTCTTT
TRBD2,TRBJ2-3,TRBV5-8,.,CASSLVASGSTDTQYF,TGTGCCAGCAGCTTGGTTGCTAGCGGGTCCACAGATACGCAGTATTTT
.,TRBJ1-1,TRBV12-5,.,CASGLGLTVNTEAFF,TGTGCTAGTGGTTTGGGATTGACAGTGAACACTGAAGCTTTCTTT
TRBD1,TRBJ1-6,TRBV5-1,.,CASSLEQGAGSPLHF,TGCGCCAGCAGCTTGGAGCAGGGGGCAGGTTCACCCCTCCACTTT
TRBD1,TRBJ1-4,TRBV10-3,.,CAISESNRGQEKLFF,TGTGCCATCAGTGAGTCCAACAGGGGGCAAGAAAAACTGTTTTTT
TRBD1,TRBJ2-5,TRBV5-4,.,CASSPDRGRQETQYF,TGTGCCAGCAGCCCCGACAGGGGAAGGCAAGAGACCCAGTACTTC
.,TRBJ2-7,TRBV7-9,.,CASSLGGQIDEQYF,TGTGCCAGCAGCTTAGGGGGGCAGATCGACGAGCAGTACTTC
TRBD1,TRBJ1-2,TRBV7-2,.,CASSPQTGGYGYTF,TGTGCCAGCAGCCCACAAACAGGGGGCTATGGCTACACCTTC
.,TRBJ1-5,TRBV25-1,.,CASSESGSRPQHF,TGTGCCAGCAGTGAATCAGGGTCAAGGCCCCAGCATTTT
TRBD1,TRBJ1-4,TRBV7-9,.,CASSPYRQGVGEKLFF,TGTGCCAGCAGCCCCTATCGACAGGGGGTAGGTGAAAAACTGTTTTTT
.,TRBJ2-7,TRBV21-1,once,CASSKVGYAGPKGTYEQYF,TGTGCCAGCAGCAAAGTAGGGTACGCAGGGCCCAAAGGAACCTACGAGCAGTACTTC
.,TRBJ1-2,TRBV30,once,CAWSLRVHYGYTF,TGTGCCTGGAGTCTCAGGGTACACTATGGCTACACCTTC
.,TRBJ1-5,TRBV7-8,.,CASSFVGAGQPQHF,TGTGCCAGCAGCTTCGTGGGGGCTGGGCAGCCCCAGCATTTT
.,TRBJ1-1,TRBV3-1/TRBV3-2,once,CASSLRHLEAFF,TGTGCCAGCAGCCTCAGACATCTTGAAGCTTTCTTT
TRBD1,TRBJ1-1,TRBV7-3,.,CASSPTGGRAEAFF,TGTGCCAGCAGCCCGACAGGGGGGAGGGCTGAAGCTTTCTTT
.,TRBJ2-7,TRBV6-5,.,CASRDLGTSSFEQYF,TGTGCCAGCAGGGACTTGGGGACATCTTCCTTTGAGCAGTACTTC
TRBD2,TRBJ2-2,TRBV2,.,CASSGLAGRTGELFF,TGTGCCAGCAGTGGACTAGCGGGTCGAACCGGGGAGCTGTTTTTT
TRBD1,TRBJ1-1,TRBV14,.,CASSRQGNTEAFF,TGTGCCAGCAGCCGACAGGGGAACACTGAAGCTTTCTTT
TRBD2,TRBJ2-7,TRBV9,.,CASSPRTSGRSYEQYF,TGTGCCAGCAGCCCTCGGACTAGCGGCCGCTCCTACGAGCAGTACTTC
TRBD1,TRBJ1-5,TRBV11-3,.,CASSPSLPDRGGNQPQHF,TGTGCCAGCAGCCCCTCATTACCGGACAGGGGAGGCAATCAGCCCCAGCATTTT
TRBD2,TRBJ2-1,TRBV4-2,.,CASSSAGGAGSYNEQFF,TGTGCCAGCAGCTCGGCGGGAGGAGCTGGTTCCTACAATGAGCAGTTCTTC
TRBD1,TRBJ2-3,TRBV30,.,CAWSILGQGADTQYF,TGTGCCTGGAGTATCCTGGGACAGGGGGCAGATACGCAGTATTTT
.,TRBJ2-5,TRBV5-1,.,CASSLLETQYF,TGCGCCAGCAGCTTGCTGGAGACCCAGTACTTC
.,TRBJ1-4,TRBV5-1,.,CASSLGRGSEKLFF,TGCGCCAGCAGCTTGGGCAGGGGAAGTGAAAAACTGTTTTTT
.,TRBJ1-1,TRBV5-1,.,CASTDRDRSRTEAFF,TGCGCCAGCACGGATCGAGACAGGAGTAGGACTGAAGCTTTCTTT
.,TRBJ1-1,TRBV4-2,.,CASSPIITNTEAFF,TGTGCCAGCAGCCCTATAATAACTAACACTGAAGCTTTCTTT
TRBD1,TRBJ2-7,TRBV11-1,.,CASSSGQGAEQYF,TGTGCCAGCAGTTCCGGACAGGGGGCCGAGCAGTACTTC
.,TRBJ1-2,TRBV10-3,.,CAISESADNYGYTF,TGTGCCATCAGTGAGTCGGCGGATAACTATGGCTACACCTTC
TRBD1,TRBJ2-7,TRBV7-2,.,CASSSPGTGAYEQYF,TGTGCCAGCAGCTCCCCCGGGACAGGGGCCTACGAGCAGTACTTC
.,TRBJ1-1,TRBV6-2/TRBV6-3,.,CASSYAGPNTEAFF,TGTGCCAGCAGTTATGCGGGGCCGAACACTGAAGCTTTCTTT
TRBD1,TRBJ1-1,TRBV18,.,CASSLSGDRVGGTEAFF,TGTGCCAGCTCACTTTCCGGGGACAGGGTGGGTGGCACTGAAGCTTTCTTT
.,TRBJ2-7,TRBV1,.,CTSSQAERATFYPYEQYF,TGCACCAGCAGCCAAGCGGAGCGGGCGACTTTCTACCCCTACGAGCAGTACTTC
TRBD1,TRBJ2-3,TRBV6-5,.,CASSSGTGGLDTQYF,TGTGCCAGCAGTTCCGGGACAGGGGGTTTGGATACGCAGTATTTT
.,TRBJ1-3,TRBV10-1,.,CASSDYRAVVPGNTIYF,TGCGCCAGCAGTGATTACAGAGCCGTCGTGCCTGGAAACACCATATATTTT
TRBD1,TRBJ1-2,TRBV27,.,CASSKDRVYGYTF,TGTGCCAGCAGTAAGGACAGGGTCTATGGCTACACCTTC
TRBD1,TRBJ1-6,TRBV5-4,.,CASSLPGGSPLHF,TGTGCCAGCAGCTTGCCAGGGGGGTCACCCCTCCACTTT
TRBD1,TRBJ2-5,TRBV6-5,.,CASRSTGSETQYF,TGTGCCAGCAGATCGACAGGGTCAGAGACCCAGTACTTC
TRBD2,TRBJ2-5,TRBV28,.,CASRGLAGVVETQYF,TGTGCCAGTCGGGGACTAGCGGGAGTTGTAGAGACCCAGTACTTC
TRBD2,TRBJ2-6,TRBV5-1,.,CASSRGGPGANVLTF,TGCGCCAGCAGTCGGGGGGGCCCTGGGGCCAACGTCCTGACTTTC
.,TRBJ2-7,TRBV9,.,CASSQGFSYEQYF,TGTGCCAGCAGCCAGGGGTTCTCCTACGAGCAGTACTTC
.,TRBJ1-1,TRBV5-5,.,CASSFQSNTEAFF,TGTGCCAGCAGTTTCCAGTCGAACACTGAAGCTTTCTTT
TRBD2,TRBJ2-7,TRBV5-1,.,CASSLLALAELPSRQYF,TGCGCCAGCAGCTTGCTGGCCCTAGCGGAGCTCCCATCGCGGCAGTACTTC